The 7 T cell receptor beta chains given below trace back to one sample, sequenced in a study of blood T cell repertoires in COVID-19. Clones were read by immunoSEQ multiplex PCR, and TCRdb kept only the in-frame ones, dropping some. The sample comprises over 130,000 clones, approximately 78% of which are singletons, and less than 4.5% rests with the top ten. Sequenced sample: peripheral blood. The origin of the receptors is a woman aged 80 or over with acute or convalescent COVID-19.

CDR3 region: CASSRGRTSNTGELFF. Here the CDR3 DNA reads TGTGCCAGCTCAAGAGGCCGGACATCGAACACCGGGGAGCTGTTTTTT. J is TRBJ2-2 and V is TRBV18; perhaps TRBD1 as D (5 bases). Germline V lookup: CDR1 KGHSH, CDR2 LQKENI. V was trimmed by 5 bases and J by 0 bases, leaving 13 bases between them. The CDR3 loop spans 16 amino acids.

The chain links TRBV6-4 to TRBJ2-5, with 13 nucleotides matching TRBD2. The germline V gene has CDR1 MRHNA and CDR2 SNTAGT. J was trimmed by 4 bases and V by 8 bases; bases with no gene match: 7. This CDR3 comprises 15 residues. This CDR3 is CASLRTSGGRETQYF. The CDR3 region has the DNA TGTGCCAGCCTACGGACTAGCGGGGGTCGAGAGACCCAGTACTTC.

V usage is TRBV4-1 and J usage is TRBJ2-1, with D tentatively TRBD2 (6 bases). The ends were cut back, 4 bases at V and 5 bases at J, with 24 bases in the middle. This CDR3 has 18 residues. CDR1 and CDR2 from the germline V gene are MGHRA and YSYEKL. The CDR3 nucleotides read TGCGCCAGCAGCCTAAGACTAGTCCCCCTAGGACTAAACAATGAGCAGTTCTTC. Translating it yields CASSLRLVPLGLNNEQFF.

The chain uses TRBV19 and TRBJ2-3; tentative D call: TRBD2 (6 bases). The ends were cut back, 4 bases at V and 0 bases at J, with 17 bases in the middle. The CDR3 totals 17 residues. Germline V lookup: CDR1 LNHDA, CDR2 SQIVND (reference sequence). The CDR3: CASSNRDVGTSTDTQYF. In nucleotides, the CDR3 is TGTGCCAGTAGTAACCGGGACGTCGGGACTAGCACAGATACGCAGTATTTT.

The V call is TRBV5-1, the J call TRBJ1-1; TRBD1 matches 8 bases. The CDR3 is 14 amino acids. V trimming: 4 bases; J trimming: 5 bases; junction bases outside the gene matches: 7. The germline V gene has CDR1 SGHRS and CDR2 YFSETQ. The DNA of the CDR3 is TGCGCCAGCAGCGCCTCAGGGGGCGAGACTGAAGCTTTCTTT. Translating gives CASSASGGETEAFF.

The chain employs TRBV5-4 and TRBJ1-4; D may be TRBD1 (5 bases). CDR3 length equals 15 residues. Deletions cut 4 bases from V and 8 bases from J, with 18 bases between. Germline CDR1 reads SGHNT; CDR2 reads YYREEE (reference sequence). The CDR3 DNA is TGTGCCAGCAGCCCAACGCGGGGGTTTGGAGAAAAACTGTTTTTT. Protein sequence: CASSPTRGFGEKLFF.

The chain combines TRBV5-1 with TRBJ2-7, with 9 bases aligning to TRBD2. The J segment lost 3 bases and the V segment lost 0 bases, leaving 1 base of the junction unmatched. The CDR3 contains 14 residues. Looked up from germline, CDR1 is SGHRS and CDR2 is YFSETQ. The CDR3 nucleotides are TGCGCCAGCAGCTTGGGACTAGCGGTCTACGAGCAGTACTTC. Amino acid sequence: CASSLGLAVYEQYF.